This TCR beta chain was identified during a study of OX40 agonist ivuxolimab in advanced cancers. Overall study results and limits: Mean expanded clone counts were higher in CD8+ than CD4+ T cells.

Remarks on this clone: Its antigen remains unknown.

CDR1 and CDR2 from the germline V gene are MGHRA and YSYEKL. V gave up 4 bases and J gave up 5 bases; unmatched junction bases: 8. This CDR3 has 17 residues. Assay: immunoSEQ multiplex PCR; the TCRdb copy retains only in-frame clones and omits some. The table has 15,000 or so clones, 75% to 80% seen once. Sequencing was performed on CD4+ or CD8+ T cells sorted from blood, taken in a trial of the OX40 agonist ivuxolimab. This receptor was obtained from an adult with an advanced solid tumor such as melanoma, head and neck, liver or kidney cancer. This chain connects TRBV4-1 to TRBJ2-5; 15 nucleotides align to TRBD2. The CDR3 bases are TGCGCCAGCAGCCCACGGACTAGCGGGGGGGCCGGGGAGACCCAGTACTTC. Protein product: CASSPRTSGGAGETQYF.